Listed here is a single T cell receptor beta chain. The entry originates in a study of T cell changes during pregnancy in multiple sclerosis. Data came from immunoSEQ multiplex PCR; TCRdb stores just in-frame clones and leaves some out. The data contain 83,000 or so clones, over 85% of them seen just once; the ten biggest clones take up around 1.7%. This sequence was found in a female donor in good health, enrolled as a control in a pregnancy study. Specimen: peripheral blood, collected after pregnancy.

Here the CDR3 DNA reads TGTGCCAGCAGTGAAGTGGCAGGGGGACAAGAGACCCAGTACTTC. Encoded protein: CASSEVAGGQETQYF. This sequence joins TRBV6-1 and TRBJ2-5, with TRBD1 identical over 7 bases. Germline CDR1 reads MNHNS; CDR2 reads SASEGT. The CDR3 sequence is 15 residues long. V shed 1 base and J 2 bases; nucleotides not matched to a gene: 4.